A selection of T cell receptor beta chains follows, all from one sample in a study of Ad26.COV2.S vaccination and SARS-CoV-2 variants. Repertoires were generated with immunoSEQ multiplex PCR, while TCRdb's copy carries only in-frame clones and drops some. Of about half a million clones in the sample, approximately 90% were seen once. The source was peripheral blood, collected in a trial of Ad26.COV2.S vaccine versus placebo. The receptors here all came from a person between 18 and 65 years old who received the Ad26.COV2.S COVID-19 vaccine or a placebo. Both conserved end residues are part of each CDR3. A D gene is named only where the DNA matches it firmly. Not all rows give a size; the values are once, few, many and, for expanded clones, a class.

D,J,size,V,length,DNA,CDR3
.,TRBJ2-3,.,TRBV14,19,TGTGCCAGCAGCCCACTAGGACGGCCGCCTTCGTCTAGCACAGATACGCAGTATTTT,CASSPLGRPPSSSTDTQYF
.,TRBJ1-1,.,TRBV27,17,TGTGCCAGCAGTCTTCTCAGCCGAGGGCCCGTGGGCACTGAAGCTTTCTTT,CASSLLSRGPVGTEAFF
.,TRBJ1-5,.,TRBV19,19,TGTGCCAGTAGTATAGGACTGTCGCACACCTTTTTTAGCAATCAGCCCCAGCATTTT,CASSIGLSHTFFSNQPQHF
.,TRBJ2-1,.,TRBV3-1/TRBV3-2,13,TGTGCCAGCGGACACCAATACTACAATGAGCAGTTCTTC,CASGHQYYNEQFF
TRBD1,TRBJ2-7,once,TRBV30,13,TGTGCCTGGGAAGACAGGGGTAACTACGAGCAGTACTTC,CAWEDRGNYEQYF
.,TRBJ2-3,.,TRBV29-1,14,TGCAGCGTTGAAGATCACTTGGCTCTGAATACGCAGTATTTT,CSVEDHLALNTQYF
.,TRBJ2-7,.,TRBV19,16,TGTGCCAGTAGTATACCTGGTGGGGCGAGCTCCTACGAGCAGTACTTC,CASSIPGGASSYEQYF
TRBD1,TRBJ2-7,.,TRBV5-3,15,TGTGCCAGAACCTCAACCGGGGACAGCTCCTACGAGCAGTACTTC,CARTSTGDSSYEQYF
TRBD2,TRBJ2-7,few,TRBV7-9,17,TGTGCCAGCAGCTTAGGATCCCTAGCGGGGGCCCAGGGGGAGCAGTACTTC,CASSLGSLAGAQGEQYF
TRBD1,TRBJ1-2,.,TRBV19,16,TGTGCCAGTAGCCCACCTTACAGGGGGCGAAACTATGGCTACACCTTC,CASSPPYRGRNYGYTF
TRBD1,TRBJ2-3,.,TRBV7-2,15,TGTGCCAGCAGCCCAACAGGGGTGCTATCTTATACGCAGTATTTT,CASSPTGVLSYTQYF
.,TRBJ1-4,once,TRBV28,17,TGTGCCAGCAGTTCCGGGGCAACAGCCGCAACTAATGAAAAACTGTTTTTT,CASSSGATAATNEKLFF
TRBD1,TRBJ1-6,.,TRBV11-2,12,TGTGCCAGCCGGACAGGCGATTCACCCCTCCACTTT,CASRTGDSPLHF
.,TRBJ2-2,few,TRBV6-4,14,TGTGCCAGCAGCCGCGGGGACAGCACCGGGGAGCTGTTTTTT,CASSRGDSTGELFF
.,TRBJ2-3,.,TRBV9,16,TGTGCCAGCAGCGTTGTGGGGCTCGGTGTGACAGATACGCAGTATTTT,CASSVVGLGVTDTQYF
TRBD1,TRBJ1-6,.,TRBV19,16,TGTGCCAGTAGTATCCTACAGGGGCGGAAGAATTCACCCCTCCACTTT,CASSILQGRKNSPLHF
.,TRBJ1-1,.,TRBV27,12,TGTGCCAGCGGTAGATTGAACACTGAAGCTTTCTTT,CASGRLNTEAFF
.,TRBJ2-5,.,TRBV5-1,13,TGCGCCAGCAGCTTGGGCCAGCAAGAGACCCAGTACTTC,CASSLGQQETQYF
.,TRBJ2-4,.,TRBV5-1,17,TGCGCCAGCTCGTCTGCCGACCGAAAAGTGGGCAAAAACATTCAGTACTTC,CASSSADRKVGKNIQYF
.,TRBJ2-1,.,TRBV12-3/TRBV12-4,13,TGTGCCAGCAGCACCCTCAGTGGGAATGAGCAGTTCTTC,CASSTLSGNEQFF